The T cell receptor (beta chain) under discussion was sequenced for a study of blood T cells in healthy people across ages. Trimming at V came to 0 bases and at J to 10 bases, leaving 8 bases not matched to a gene. This CDR3 has 14 amino acids. From germline, CDR1 is DFQATT and CDR2 SNEGSKA (reference sequence). Sample-barcoded 5' priming and a J-beta primer mix drove a second PCR of 7 to 11 cycles. TCRdb ran MiXCR on the 5' RACE reads and lists one entry per CDR3 protein. Of 1.5 million to 1.9 million distinct CDR3 sequences listed, about 42% were seen once; the top ten hold 4%. The table lists this clonotype with a few counts.

The V and J genes are TRBV20-1 and TRBJ2-1, with TRBD2 identical over 8 bases. The source is a woman aged 18 to 35 in good health. The sequenced material came from blood. The CDR3 DNA sequence: TGCAGTGCTAGAGATATAGGACTAGCACTCGAGCAGTTCTTC. It specifies CSARDIGLALEQFF.